The 14 T cell receptor beta chains below all came from one sample that was sequenced in a study of T cell changes during pregnancy in multiple sclerosis (dated by TCRdb to between 2018 and 2021). Library creation used the immunoSEQ multiplex PCR assay. Drawn from immuneACCESS, this table holds only the in-frame rearrangements with V and J called that TCRdb kept. Clones are partly lost; checked studies trace under half to an unresolved V gene and leave the rest unexplained. The sample contains roughly 32,000 clones, 70% to 90% of them found a single time. Of the sample, 3.5% is held by the ten largest clones. This material consisted of CD8+ T cells from peripheral blood mononuclear cells, taken in the third trimester of pregnancy. All receptors come from a female donor with multiple sclerosis, enrolled in a pregnancy study.

DNA for the CDR3: TGCAGTGCTCTCGCGACCGGGGAGCTGTTTTTT. It encodes CSALATGELFF. The chain combines TRBV20-1 with TRBJ2-2, with D hard to call. Germline V gene lookup returns CDR1 DFQATT and CDR2 SNEGSKA (reference sequence). The CDR3 extends over 11 amino acids. V lost 5 bases, J lost 5 bases, and 6 bases lay in between.

The chain carries TRBV19 and TRBJ1-1; D may be TRBD1 (5 bases). The CDR3 runs to 14 residues. From germline, CDR1 is LNHDA and CDR2 SQIVND (reference sequence). The V gene lost 5 bases and the J gene lost 4 bases, with 14 bases spanning the gap. CDR3 residues: CASSLQVGRTEAFF. The CDR3 DNA is TGTGCCAGTAGTCTACAGGTTGGGCGCACTGAAGCTTTCTTT.

This chain links TRBV5-4 with TRBJ2-1; the match to TRBD1 covers 7 bases. With 4 bases clipped from V and 2 bases from J, the junction kept 9 bases outside the gene matches. Per the germline V gene, CDR1 is SGHNT and CDR2 is YYREEE (reference sequence). The CDR3 extends over 16 amino acids. The CDR3 reads CASSLLRQGPYNEQFF. The CDR3 DNA sequence: TGTGCCAGCAGCCTTCTCCGACAGGGACCCTACAATGAGCAGTTCTTC.

The chain combines TRBV7-9 with TRBJ1-1; a possible D gene is TRBD1 (6 bases). Trimming removed 5 bases at V and 5 bases at J, with 9 bases between. The CDR3 consists of 12 residues. Per germline, CDR1 SEHNR and CDR2 FQNEAQ (reference sequence). The CDR3 spells CASSPRGTEAFF. CDR3 sequence (DNA): TGTGCCAGCAGCCCCAGGGGAACTGAAGCTTTCTTT. Full variable domain (missing parts from reference TRBV7-9 and TRBJ1-1): DTGVSQNPRHKITKRGQNVTFRCDPISEHNRLYWYRQTLGQGPEFLTYFQNEAQLEKSRLLSDRFSAERPKGSFSTLEIQRTEQGDSAMYLCASSPRGTEAFFGQGTRLTVV.

This chain joins TRBV7-6 and TRBJ2-3; no clear D. Trimming pared 6 bases from V and 2 bases from J, leaving 15 bases between. The CDR3 length is 15 residues. The germline gives CDR1 SGHVS, CDR2 FNYEAQ. The CDR3 region is CASSSRPFYTDTQYF. The CDR3 nucleotides read TGTGCCAGCAGTTCCAGGCCCTTCTACACAGATACGCAGTATTTT. The variable domain in full, with the rest retrieved from reference TRBV7-6 and TRBJ2-3, is GAGVSQSPRYKVTKRGQDVALRCDPISGHVSLYWYRQALGQGPEFLTYFNYEAQQDKSGLPNDRFSAERPEGSISTLTIQRTEQRDSAMYRCASSSRPFYTDTQYFGPGTRLTVL.

J is TRBJ1-2 and V is TRBV9; the match to TRBD1 covers 10 bases. CDR1 and CDR2 from the germline V gene are SGDLS and YYNGEE. The CDR3 is 16 residues long. The ends lost 5 bases at V and 3 bases at J; junction bases unmatched: 10. The CDR3 sequence: CASSPGGTGADYGYTF. The CDR3 DNA is TGTGCCAGCAGTCCAGGCGGGACAGGGGCGGACTATGGCTACACCTTC.

Turning to this clone: The sample contains more than one DNA sequence encoding this CDR3. V and J are TRBV19 and TRBJ2-7, with D tentatively TRBD2 (5 bases). Germline V lookup: CDR1 LNHDA, CDR2 SQIVND (reference sequence). V was clipped by 3 bases and J by 0 bases, with 12 bases between them. This CDR3 has 15 amino acids. CDR3 protein: CASSIGRGTSYEQYF. Here the CDR3 DNA reads TGTGCCAGTAGTATTGGTCGGGGAACCTCCTACGAGCAGTACTTC.

The chain joins TRBV29-1 to TRBJ2-7, with TRBD1 matching 9 bases. Trimming took 7 bases from V and 2 from J; bases not matched to a gene: 6. The CDR3 covers 13 residues. CDR1 SQVTM and CDR2 ANQGSEA come from the germline V gene. Written as DNA, the CDR3 is TGCAGCGCCGGGGGACAGGGTGCCTACGAGCAGTACTTC. Protein: CSAGGQGAYEQYF.

This clone was counted between two and nine times. V usage is TRBV29-1 and J usage is TRBJ1-1; D is perhaps TRBD1 (5 bases). V lost 7 bases and J 1 base, leaving 10 bases between the germline ends. The CDR3 covers 12 residues. Germline V gene lookup returns CDR1 SQVTM and CDR2 ANQGSEA. CDR3 in DNA: TGCAGCGCCCAGGGTGGGAACACTGAAGCTTTCTTT. Residues: CSAQGGNTEAFF.

The V gene is TRBV2, the J gene TRBJ2-7; 7 nucleotides line up with TRBD1. Trimming took 10 bases from V and 7 from J; bases not matched to a gene: 19. The CDR3 sequence is 15 residues long. CDR1 SNHLY and CDR2 FYNNEI come from the germline V gene. Here the CDR3 DNA reads TGTGCCACCCTGGGGGTCCGACAGGGCAAGAGGGAGCAGTACTTC. It encodes CATLGVRQGKREQYF.

The chain links TRBV4-3 to TRBJ2-5, with 11 bases that match TRBD1. Germline V CDR1 and CDR2: LGHNA, YSLEER. The CDR3 runs 15 residues. Losses at the gene ends were 4 bases for V and 5 bases for J; bases not matched to a gene: 6. DNA of the CDR3: TGCGCCAGCAGCCCTGGACAGGGGGCAAGGGAGACCCAGTACTTC. Translated: CASSPGQGARETQYF.

By frequency in the sample, this clone is medium-sized. The chain recombines TRBV4-3 with TRBJ2-5; 7 bases align to TRBD2. Germline-derived CDR1 and CDR2 are LGHNA and YSLEER. This CDR3 has 15 amino acids. Losses at the gene ends were 4 bases for V and 0 bases for J; bases not matched to a gene: 5. The CDR3 sequence is CASSLWRGNQETQYF. CDR3 DNA sequence: TGCGCCAGCAGCCTGTGGCGGGGGAACCAAGAGACCCAGTACTTC.

The chain links TRBV29-1 to TRBJ1-2; perhaps TRBD1 as D (5 bases). The CDR3 length is 14 residues. The V end lost 6 bases, the J end lost 0 bases, and 14 bases lay between the germline ends. Per the germline V gene, CDR1 is SQVTM and CDR2 is ANQGSEA. Here the CDR3 reads CSVSAGMANYGYTF. In nucleotides, the CDR3 is TGCAGCGTAAGTGCAGGGATGGCTAACTATGGCTACACCTTC. Together with reference TRBV29-1 and TRBJ1-2, the CDR3 gives the full variable domain: SAVISQKPSRDICQRGTSLTIQCQVDSQVTMMFWYRQQPGQSLTLIATANQGSEATYESGFVIDKFPISRPNLTFSTLTVSNMSPEDSSIYLCSVSAGMANYGYTFGSGTRLTVV.

The chain joins TRBV27 to TRBJ1-5; D uncertain. The CDR3 covers 14 residues. CDR1 and CDR2 from the germline V gene are MNHEY and SMNVEV (reference sequence). V gave up 6 bases and J gave up 0 bases, with 9 bases separating them. DNA for the CDR3: TGTGCCAGCAGCCCTCTGGCTAGCAATCAGCCCCAGCATTTT. This encodes CASSPLASNQPQHF.